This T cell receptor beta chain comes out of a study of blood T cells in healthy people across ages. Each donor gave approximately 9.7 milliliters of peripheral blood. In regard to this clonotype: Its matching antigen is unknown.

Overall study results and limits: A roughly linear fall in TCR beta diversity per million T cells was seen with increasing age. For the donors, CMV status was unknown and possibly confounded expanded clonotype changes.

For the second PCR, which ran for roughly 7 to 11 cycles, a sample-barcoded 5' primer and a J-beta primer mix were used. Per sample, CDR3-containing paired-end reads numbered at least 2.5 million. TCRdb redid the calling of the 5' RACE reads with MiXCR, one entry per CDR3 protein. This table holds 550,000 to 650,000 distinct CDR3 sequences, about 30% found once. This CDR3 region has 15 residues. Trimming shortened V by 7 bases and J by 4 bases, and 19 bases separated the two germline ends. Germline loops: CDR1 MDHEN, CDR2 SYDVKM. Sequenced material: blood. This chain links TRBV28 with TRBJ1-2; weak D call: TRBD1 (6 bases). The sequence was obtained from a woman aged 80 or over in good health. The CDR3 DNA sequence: TGTGCCAGCACCACCGGAGGTGGCAGGGGCTATGGCTACACCTTC. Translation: CASTTGGGRGYGYTF.